This TCR beta chain is from a study of blood T cell repertoires in COVID-19. In the authors' methods: Amplification of reference gene primers was used by the study to estimate nucleated cell counts. Sequencing used immunoSEQ multiplex PCR; TCRdb keeps in-frame clones, though not all of them. The DNA gave D and trimming, while V, J and clone size come from that table. Of roughly 220,000 clones detected, approximately 83% appear once; the ten largest clones hold less than 2.5%. CDR1 and CDR2 (germline): SGHTA, FQGNSA. The CDR3 totals 16 residues. After removal of 1 base from V and 1 base from J, the junction contained 6 bases not matched to a gene.

This sequence was found in a woman in her sixties with acute or convalescent COVID-19. Sequencing was performed on peripheral blood. The chain recombines TRBV7-2 with TRBJ2-5, with 7 bases that match TRBD2. CDR3 amino acids: CASSLGGGGLQETQYF. CDR3 nucleotides: TGTGCCAGCAGCTTAGGGGGCGGGGGTCTCCAAGAGACCCAGTACTTC.